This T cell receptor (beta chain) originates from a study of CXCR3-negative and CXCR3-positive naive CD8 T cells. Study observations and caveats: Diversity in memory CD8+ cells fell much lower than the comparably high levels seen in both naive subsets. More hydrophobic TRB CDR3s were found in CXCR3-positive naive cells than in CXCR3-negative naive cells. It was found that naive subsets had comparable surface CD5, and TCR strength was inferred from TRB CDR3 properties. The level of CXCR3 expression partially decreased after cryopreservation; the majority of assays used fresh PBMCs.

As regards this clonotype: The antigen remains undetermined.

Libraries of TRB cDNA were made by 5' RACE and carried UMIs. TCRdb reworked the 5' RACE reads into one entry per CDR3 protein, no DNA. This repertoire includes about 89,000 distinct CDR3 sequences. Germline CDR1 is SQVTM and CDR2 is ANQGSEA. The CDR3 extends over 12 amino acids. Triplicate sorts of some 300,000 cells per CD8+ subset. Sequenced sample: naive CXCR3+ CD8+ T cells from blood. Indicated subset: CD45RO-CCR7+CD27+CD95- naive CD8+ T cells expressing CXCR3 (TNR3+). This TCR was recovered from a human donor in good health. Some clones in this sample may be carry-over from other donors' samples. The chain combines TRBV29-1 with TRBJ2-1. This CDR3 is CSVIPEFGEQFF.